This passage covers 30 T cell receptor beta chains from one sample sequenced in a study of monozygotic twins with inflammatory bowel disease. From the 5' RACE reads, TCRdb lists one entry per CDR3 protein and no DNA. The table for this sample gives more than 350,000 distinct CDR3 sequences. The specimen was blood. The receptor set was obtained from a human donor with ulcerative colitis or Crohn's disease, or a healthy co-twin of an affected twin (not recorded which).

This chain connects TRBV27 to TRBJ2-7. Germline loops: CDR1 MNHEY, CDR2 SMNVEV (reference sequence). CDR3 length: 12 residues. CDR3 sequence: CASSFNVCEQYF.

The V gene is TRBV6-1, the J gene TRBJ1-5; TCRdb's assignment of TRBD1 cannot be checked, as there is no DNA. Germline values: CDR1 MNHNS, CDR2 SASEGT. The CDR3 consists of 14 residues. The CDR3 sequence: CASRQGSLNQPQHF.

The rearrangement links TRBV2 to TRBJ1-4; TCRdb calls TRBD1, which cannot be checked without DNA. This CDR3 comprises 15 residues. Germline values: CDR1 SNHLY, CDR2 FYNNEI. The CDR3: CASRTGPTLGEKLFF. The full variable domain, with the rest looked up from reference TRBV2 and TRBJ1-4, is EPEVTQTPSHQVTQMGQEVILRCVPISNHLYFYWYRQILGQKVEFLVSFYNNEISEKSEIFDDQFSVERPDGSNFTLKIRSTKLEDSAMYFCASRTGPTLGEKLFFGSGTQLSVL.

This rearrangement joins TRBV5-1 to TRBJ2-2; TCRdb calls TRBD2, which cannot be checked without DNA. The CDR3 extends over 16 amino acids. Germline V gene sequence: CDR1 SGHRS, CDR2 YFSETQ. CDR3 sequence: CASSQGTSGNTGELFF.

V usage is TRBV18 and J usage is TRBJ1-2; the TCRdb call, TRBD1, lacks DNA for checking. Germline V gene data show CDR1 as KGHSH and CDR2 as LQKENI. The CDR3 extends over 16 amino acids. CDR3 region: CASSPQLTGGRDGYTF.

The chain is built from TRBV5-1 and TRBJ1-1; TCRdb gives TRBD1 as the D gene, but with no DNA this cannot be confirmed. CDR3 length: 13 amino acids. Germline V CDR1 and CDR2: SGHRS, YFSETQ. CDR3 loop: CASWDRQNTEAFF.

The chain joins TRBV5-1 to TRBJ1-1; TCRdb gives TRBD1 as the D gene, but with no DNA this cannot be confirmed. Germline V gives CDR1 SGHRS, CDR2 YFSETQ. This CDR3 region has 14 residues. CDR3 protein: CASSSRWGDTEAFF.

This chain connects TRBV7-2 to TRBJ2-1; with no DNA, the TCRdb D assignment of TRBD2 cannot be verified. The CDR3 has 19 amino acids. Germline CDR1 and CDR2: SGHTA and FQGNSA. The chain's CDR3 is CASSLSGLAGERLGNEQFF. Full variable domain (remainder filled in from reference TRBV7-2 and TRBJ2-1): GAGVSQSPSNKVTEKGKDVELRCDPISGHTALYWYRQSLGQGLEFLIYFQGNSAPDKSGLPSDRFSAERTGGSVSTLTIQRTQQEDSAVYLCASSLSGLAGERLGNEQFFGPGTRLTVL.

The chain is built from TRBV28 and TRBJ2-5; TCRdb lists TRBD1, though no DNA is available to test this call. Germline CDR1 is MDHEN and CDR2 is SYDVKM. CDR3 length equals 16 residues. This CDR3 is CASSPPGTGRTETQYF.

This chain uses TRBV18 with TRBJ2-3; TCRdb designates TRBD1, a call that cannot be tested without DNA. CDR3 length equals 15 residues. Germline assignment: CDR1 KGHSH and CDR2 LQKENI. CDR3 region: CASSPPRDGTDTQYF.

V and J are TRBV11-2 and TRBJ2-6; as DNA is missing, the TRBD1 call by TCRdb cannot be tested. This CDR3 spans 19 amino acids. Germline loops: CDR1 SGHAT, CDR2 FQNNGV. The CDR3 reads CASSLVRRQGPSGANVLTF.

The chain links TRBV5-1 to TRBJ2-2; TCRdb selects TRBD2, and the lack of DNA leaves this call unchecked. Germline CDR1 is SGHRS and CDR2 is YFSETQ. The CDR3 spans 15 residues. The chain's CDR3 is CASRELEGNTWELFF.

V and J are TRBV5-1 and TRBJ2-5. Looked up from germline, CDR1 is SGHRS and CDR2 is YFSETQ. This CDR3 spans 15 amino acids. CDR3 residues: CASSLAVKKQETQYF.

The rearrangement links TRBV7-9 to TRBJ1-2; TCRdb names TRBD1, which stays unverified in the absence of DNA. Germline V lookup: CDR1 SEHNR, CDR2 FQNEAQ (reference sequence). CDR3 length: 14 residues. The CDR3 loop is CASSSSLGGAGYTF.

The chain carries TRBV6-2 or TRBV6-3 and TRBJ2-7; the TCRdb D gene call, TRBD1, has no DNA to confirm it. CDR3 size: 12 residues. Germline lookup yields CDR1 MNHEY and CDR2 SVGEGT. The CDR3 protein is CASRDRPYEQYF.

This chain links TRBV7-2 with TRBJ1-1; the TCRdb D gene call, TRBD1, has no DNA to confirm it. The CDR3 contains 14 residues. In germline, CDR1 is SGHTA, CDR2 FQGNSA. The CDR3 reads CASSFQTGNTEAFF.

This chain joins TRBV9 and TRBJ2-3; TCRdb gives TRBD2 as the D gene, but with no DNA this cannot be confirmed. Germline CDR1 and CDR2: SGDLS and YYNGEE. The CDR3 is 16 residues long. The CDR3 sequence: CASSSLRTSATDTQYF.

This sequence joins TRBV9 and TRBJ2-1; TCRdb names TRBD2, which stays unverified in the absence of DNA. The V gene's germline CDR1 is SGDLS and CDR2 YYNGEE. The CDR3 length is 17 residues. The CDR3 spells CASSVDRRGGDYNEQFF.

The chain carries TRBV29-1 and TRBJ2-3; TCRdb reports TRBD1, a call that lacks DNA to check it against. The CDR3 has 15 residues. Germline lookup yields CDR1 SQVTM and CDR2 ANQGSEA. CDR3 sequence reads: CSVVFGDDFTDTQYF.

The chain recombines TRBV14 with TRBJ2-2; checking the TCRdb D call of TRBD1 is not possible without DNA. The length of the CDR3 is 19 residues. Germline assignment: CDR1 SGHDN and CDR2 FVKESK. The CDR3 loop is CASSQDLGQGSSNTGELFF.

The chain carries TRBV6-1 and TRBJ2-1; TCRdb proposes TRBD2, but this gene call is untestable without DNA. Germline CDR1 MNHNS, CDR2 SASEGT. The CDR3 runs to 16 residues. This chain's CDR3 is CASKPLGREGQNEQFF.

The chain links TRBV5-1 to TRBJ2-1; no DNA is available, so the TRBD1 call from TCRdb remains unchecked. The CDR3 length is 13 residues. Germline values: CDR1 SGHRS, CDR2 YFSETQ. This CDR3 is CASSGGQGAEQFF. Using reference TRBV5-1 and TRBJ2-1 for the parts outside the CDR3, the full variable domain is KAGVTQTPRYLIKTRGQQVTLSCSPISGHRSVSWYQQTPGQGLQFLFEYFSETQRNKGNFPGRFSGRQFSNSRSEMNVSTLELGDSALYLCASSGGQGAEQFFGPGTRLTVL.

The CDR3 sequence is CASSLRVDEQFF. This sequence joins TRBV5-6 and TRBJ2-1. There are 12 residues in the CDR3. Per the germline V gene, CDR1 is SGHDT and CDR2 is YYEEEE. The full variable domain, rest sourced from reference TRBV5-6 and TRBJ2-1, is DAGVTQSPTHLIKTRGQQVTLRCSPKSGHDTVSWYQQALGQGPQFIFQYYEEEERQRGNFPDRFSGHQFPNYSSELNVNALLLGDSALYLCASSLRVDEQFFGPGTRLTVL.

The chain combines TRBV20-1 with TRBJ2-6. The CDR3 sequence is 16 residues long. Germline CDR1 and CDR2: DFQATT and SNEGSKA (reference sequence). CDR3 sequence: CSARGSGSSGANVLTF.

V gene TRBV10-3 combines with J gene TRBJ1-5; the D gene TCRdb calls, TRBD1, cannot be checked with no DNA. Germline CDR1 and CDR2: ENHRY and SYGVKD. The CDR3 totals 16 residues. The CDR3 sequence: CAISEAGVSGNQPQHF.

The V call is TRBV28, the J call TRBJ2-7; TCRdb proposes TRBD1, but this gene call is untestable without DNA. Per the germline V gene, CDR1 is MDHEN and CDR2 is SYDVKM. The CDR3 is made up of 13 amino acids. The CDR3 spells CASSSPDSYEQYF.

The gene calls are TRBV19 and TRBJ2-3; there is no DNA to check the TCRdb D call of TRBD2. The CDR3 extends over 15 amino acids. Germline V gene data show CDR1 as LNHDA and CDR2 as SQIVND (reference sequence). CDR3 in amino acids: CASLLTSGRTDTQYF.

The chain employs TRBV6-2 or TRBV6-3 and TRBJ2-3; TCRdb names TRBD1, which stays unverified in the absence of DNA. CDR3 length equals 15 residues. Germline CDR1 reads MNHEY; CDR2 reads SVGEGT. The CDR3: CASSYGAAQTDTQYF.

The rearrangement links TRBV4-3 to TRBJ2-7; TCRdb names TRBD1, which stays unverified in the absence of DNA. Germline V gene data show CDR1 as LGHNA and CDR2 as YSLEER. The CDR3 loop spans 13 amino acids. CDR3 amino acids: CASSQERGHEQYF.

The chain joins TRBV5-6 to TRBJ1-5; TCRdb selects TRBD1, and the lack of DNA leaves this call unchecked. This CDR3 contains 16 residues. Germline lookup yields CDR1 SGHDT and CDR2 YYEEEE. This CDR3 reads CASSANKGTGNQPQHF.